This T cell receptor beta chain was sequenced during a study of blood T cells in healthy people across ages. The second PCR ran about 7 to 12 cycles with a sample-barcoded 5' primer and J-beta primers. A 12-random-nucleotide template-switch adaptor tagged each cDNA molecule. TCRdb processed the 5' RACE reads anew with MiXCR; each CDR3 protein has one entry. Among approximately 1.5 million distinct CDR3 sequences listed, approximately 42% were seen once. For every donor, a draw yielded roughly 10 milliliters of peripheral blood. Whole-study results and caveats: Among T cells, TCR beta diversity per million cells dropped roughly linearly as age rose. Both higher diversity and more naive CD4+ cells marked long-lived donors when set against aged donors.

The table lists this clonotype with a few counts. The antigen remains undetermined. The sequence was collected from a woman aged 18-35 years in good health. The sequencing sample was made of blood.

CDR3: CASSQEGGLAVLPDTQYF. The CDR3 DNA sequence: TGTGCCAGCAGCCAAGAAGGCGGGCTAGCAGTTCTGCCGGATACGCAGTATTTT. This sequence joins TRBV4-2 and TRBJ2-3, with D tentatively TRBD2 (5 bases). Deletions cut 0 bases from V and 6 bases from J, with 22 bases between. The germline gives CDR1 LGHNA, CDR2 YNFKEQ. The CDR3 is 18 amino acids.